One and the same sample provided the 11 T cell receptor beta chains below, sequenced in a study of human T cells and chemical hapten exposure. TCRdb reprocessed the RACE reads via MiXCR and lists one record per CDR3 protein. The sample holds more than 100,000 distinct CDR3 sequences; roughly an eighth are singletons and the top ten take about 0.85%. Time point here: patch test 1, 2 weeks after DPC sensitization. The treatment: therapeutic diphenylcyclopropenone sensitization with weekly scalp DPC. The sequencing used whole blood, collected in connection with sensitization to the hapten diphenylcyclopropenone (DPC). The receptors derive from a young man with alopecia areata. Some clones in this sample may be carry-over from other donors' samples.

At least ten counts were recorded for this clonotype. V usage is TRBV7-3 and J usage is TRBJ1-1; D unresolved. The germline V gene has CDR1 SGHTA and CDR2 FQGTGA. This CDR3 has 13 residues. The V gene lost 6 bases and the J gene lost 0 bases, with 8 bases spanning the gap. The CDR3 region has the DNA TGTGCCAGCAGGGCAGGCCTGAACACTGAAGCTTTCTTT. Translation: CASRAGLNTEAFF.

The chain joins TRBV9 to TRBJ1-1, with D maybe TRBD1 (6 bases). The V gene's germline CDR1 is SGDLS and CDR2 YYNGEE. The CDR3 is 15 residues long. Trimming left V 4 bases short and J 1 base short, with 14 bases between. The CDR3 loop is CASSPDSPWNTEAFF. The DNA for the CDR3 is TGTGCCAGCAGCCCGGACAGCCCCTGGAACACTGAAGCTTTCTTT. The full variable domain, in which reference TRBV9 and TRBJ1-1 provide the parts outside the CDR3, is DSGVTQTPKHLITATGQRVTLRCSPRSGDLSVYWYQQSLDQGLQFLIQYYNGEERAKGNILERFSAQQFPDLHSELNLSSLELGDSALYFCASSPDSPWNTEAFFGQGTRLTVV.

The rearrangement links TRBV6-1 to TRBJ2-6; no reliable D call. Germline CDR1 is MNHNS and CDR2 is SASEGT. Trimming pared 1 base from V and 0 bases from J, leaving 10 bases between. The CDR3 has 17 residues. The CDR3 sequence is CASSEVIQSSGANVLTF. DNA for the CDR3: TGTGCCAGCAGTGAAGTCATTCAAAGCTCTGGGGCCAACGTCCTGACTTTC.

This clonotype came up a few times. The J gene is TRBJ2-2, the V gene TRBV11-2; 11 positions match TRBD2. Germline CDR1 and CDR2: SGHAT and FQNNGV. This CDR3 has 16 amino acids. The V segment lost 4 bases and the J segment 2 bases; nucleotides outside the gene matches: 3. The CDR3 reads CASSSLAGGNTGELFF. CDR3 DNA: TGTGCCAGCAGCTCGCTAGCGGGGGGCAACACCGGGGAGCTGTTTTTT.

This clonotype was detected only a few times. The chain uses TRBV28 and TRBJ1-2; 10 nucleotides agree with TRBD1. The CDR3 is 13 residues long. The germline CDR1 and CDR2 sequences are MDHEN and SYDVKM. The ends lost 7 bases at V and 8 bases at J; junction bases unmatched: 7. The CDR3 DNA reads TGTGCCAGCACCGAGACAGGGGGCATAGGCTACACCTTC. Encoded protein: CASTETGGIGYTF.

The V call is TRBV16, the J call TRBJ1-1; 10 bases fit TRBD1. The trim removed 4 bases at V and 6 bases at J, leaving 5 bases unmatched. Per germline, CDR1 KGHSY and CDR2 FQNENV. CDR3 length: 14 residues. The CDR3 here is CASSRDRGRAEAFF. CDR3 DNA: TGTGCCAGCAGCCGGGACAGGGGTCGGGCTGAAGCTTTCTTT.

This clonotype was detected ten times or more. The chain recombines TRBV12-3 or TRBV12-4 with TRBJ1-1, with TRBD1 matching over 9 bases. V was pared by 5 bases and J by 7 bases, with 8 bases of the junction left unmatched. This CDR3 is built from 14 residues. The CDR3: CASSQGQGNGEAFF. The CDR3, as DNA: TGTGCCAGCAGTCAAGGACAGGGGAATGGTGAAGCTTTCTTT.

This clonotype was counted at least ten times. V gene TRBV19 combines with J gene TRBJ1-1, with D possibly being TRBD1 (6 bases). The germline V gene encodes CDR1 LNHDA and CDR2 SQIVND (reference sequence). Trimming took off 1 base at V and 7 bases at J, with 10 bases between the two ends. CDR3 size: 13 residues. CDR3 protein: CASSIGTGREAFF. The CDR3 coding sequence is TGTGCCAGTAGTATAGGTACAGGGCGTGAAGCTTTCTTT.

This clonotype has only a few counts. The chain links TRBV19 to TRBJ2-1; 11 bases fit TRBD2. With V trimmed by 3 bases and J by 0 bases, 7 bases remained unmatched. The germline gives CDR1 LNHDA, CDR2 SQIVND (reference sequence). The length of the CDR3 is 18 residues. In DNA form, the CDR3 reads TGTGCCAGTAGTATCTTTCCTAGCGGGGGGAGCTCCTACAATGAGCAGTTCTTC. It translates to CASSIFPSGGSSYNEQFF.

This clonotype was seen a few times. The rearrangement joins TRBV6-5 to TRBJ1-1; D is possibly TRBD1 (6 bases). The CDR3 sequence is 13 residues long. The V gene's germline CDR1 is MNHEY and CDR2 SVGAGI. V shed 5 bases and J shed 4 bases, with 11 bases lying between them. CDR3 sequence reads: CASSDTGTTEAFF. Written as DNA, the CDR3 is TGTGCCAGCAGTGACACAGGGACCACTGAAGCTTTCTTT.

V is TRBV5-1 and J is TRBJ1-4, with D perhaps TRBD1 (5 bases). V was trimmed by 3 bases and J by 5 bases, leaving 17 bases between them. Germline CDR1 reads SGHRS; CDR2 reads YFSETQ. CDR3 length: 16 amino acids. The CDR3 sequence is CASSWGNRGSNEKLFF. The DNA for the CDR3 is TGCGCCAGCAGCTGGGGGAACCGGGGGTCAAATGAAAAACTGTTTTTT.